This TCR beta chain was obtained from a study of Tregs in tolerant kidney transplant recipients. Germline CDR1 reads MNHNY; CDR2 reads SVGAGI (reference sequence). V dropped 3 bases and J dropped 3 bases, with 9 bases sitting between them. The CDR3 has 14 residues. Libraries were prepared by immunoSEQ multiplex PCR; TCRdb keeps only in-frame clonotypes and omits some of them. The sample holds some 64,000 clones, more than 95% seen once. The TCR was taken from a human donor who received a combined kidney and bone marrow transplant. Sequenced material: Tregs from blood, taken before the transplant. The chain uses TRBV6-6 and TRBJ1-5, with D uncertain. The CDR3 protein is CASSYNTYNQPQHF. DNA for the CDR3: TGTGCCAGCAGTTATAACACATACAATCAGCCCCAGCATTTT.